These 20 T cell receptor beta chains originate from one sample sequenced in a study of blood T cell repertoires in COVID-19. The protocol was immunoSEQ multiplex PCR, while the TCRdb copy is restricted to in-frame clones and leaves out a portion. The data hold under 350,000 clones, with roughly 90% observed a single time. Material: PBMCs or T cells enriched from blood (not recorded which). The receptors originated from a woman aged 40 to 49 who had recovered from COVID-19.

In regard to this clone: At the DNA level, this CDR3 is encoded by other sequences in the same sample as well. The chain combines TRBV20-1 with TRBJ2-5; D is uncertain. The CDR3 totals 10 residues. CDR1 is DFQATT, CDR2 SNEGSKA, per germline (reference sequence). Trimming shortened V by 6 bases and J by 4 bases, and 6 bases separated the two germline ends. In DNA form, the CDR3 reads TGCAGTGCCGCTAGAGAGACCCAGTACTTC. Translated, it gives CSAARETQYF.

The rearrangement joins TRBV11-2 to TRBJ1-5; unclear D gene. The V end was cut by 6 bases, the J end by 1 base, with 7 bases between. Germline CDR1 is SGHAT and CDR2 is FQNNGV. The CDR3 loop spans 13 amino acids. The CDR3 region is CASRRGSNQPQHF. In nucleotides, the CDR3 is TGTGCCAGCAGACGCGGGAGCAATCAGCCCCAGCATTTT.

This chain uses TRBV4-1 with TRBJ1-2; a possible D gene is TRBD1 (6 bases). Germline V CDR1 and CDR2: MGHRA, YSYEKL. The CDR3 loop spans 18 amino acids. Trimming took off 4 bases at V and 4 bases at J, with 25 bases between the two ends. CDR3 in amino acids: CASSPPGVRAQVSYGYTF. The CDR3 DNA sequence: TGCGCCAGCAGCCCCCCAGGGGTGAGGGCGCAAGTTTCCTATGGCTACACCTTC.

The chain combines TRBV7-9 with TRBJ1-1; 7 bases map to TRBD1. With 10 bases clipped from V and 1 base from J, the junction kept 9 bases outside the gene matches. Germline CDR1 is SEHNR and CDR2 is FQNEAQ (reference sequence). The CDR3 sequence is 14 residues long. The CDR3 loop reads CATQGGSTNTEAFF. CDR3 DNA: TGTGCCACCCAGGGGGGCAGTACGAACACTGAAGCTTTCTTT.

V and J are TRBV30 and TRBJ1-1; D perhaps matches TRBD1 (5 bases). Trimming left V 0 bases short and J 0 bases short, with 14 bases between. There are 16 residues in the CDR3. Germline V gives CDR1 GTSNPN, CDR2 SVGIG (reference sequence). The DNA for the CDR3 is TGTGCCTGGAGTGTACAATTGCGGGGGATGAACACTGAAGCTTTCTTT. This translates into CAWSVQLRGMNTEAFF.

The CDR3 here is CASRATDSFSNQPQHF. The CDR3 bases are TGTGCCAGTAGGGCGACAGACAGTTTTAGCAATCAGCCCCAGCATTTT. The chain joins TRBV19 to TRBJ1-5; the D gene is possibly TRBD1 (5 bases). The CDR3 runs to 16 residues. V was trimmed by 6 bases and J by 0 bases, leaving 15 bases between them. Germline CDR1 and CDR2: LNHDA and SQIVND (reference sequence).

The CDR3 DNA reads TGTGCCAGTAGTACCCCCCGGGGGGTTAACTATGGCTACACCTTC. Amino acids: CASSTPRGVNYGYTF. The chain has TRBV19 and TRBJ1-2, with D possibly matching TRBD1 (5 bases). This CDR3 is 15 amino acids long. Trimming cost V 4 bases and J 1 base, with 13 bases left between them. Germline V gives CDR1 LNHDA, CDR2 SQIVND (reference sequence).

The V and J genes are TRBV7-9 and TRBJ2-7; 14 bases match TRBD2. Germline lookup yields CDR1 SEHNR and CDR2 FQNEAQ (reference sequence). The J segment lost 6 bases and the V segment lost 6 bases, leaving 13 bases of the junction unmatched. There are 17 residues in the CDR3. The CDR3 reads CASSNPFGTSGRLEQYF. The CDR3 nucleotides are TGTGCCAGCAGTAACCCCTTTGGGACTAGCGGGAGACTCGAGCAGTACTTC.

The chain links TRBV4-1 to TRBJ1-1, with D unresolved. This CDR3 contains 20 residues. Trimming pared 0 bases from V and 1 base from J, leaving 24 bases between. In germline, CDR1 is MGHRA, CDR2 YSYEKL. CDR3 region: CASSQDQLGRSLVRNTEAFF. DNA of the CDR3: TGCGCCAGCAGCCAAGATCAGCTCGGCAGGTCGCTGGTGAGGAACACTGAAGCTTTCTTT.

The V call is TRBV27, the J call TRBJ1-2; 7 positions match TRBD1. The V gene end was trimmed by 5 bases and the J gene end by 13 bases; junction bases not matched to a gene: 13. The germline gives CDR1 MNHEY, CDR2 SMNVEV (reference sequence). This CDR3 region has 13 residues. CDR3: CASSEQPGGRGTF. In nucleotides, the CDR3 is TGTGCCAGCAGTGAGCAACCAGGGGGGCGCGGCACCTTC.

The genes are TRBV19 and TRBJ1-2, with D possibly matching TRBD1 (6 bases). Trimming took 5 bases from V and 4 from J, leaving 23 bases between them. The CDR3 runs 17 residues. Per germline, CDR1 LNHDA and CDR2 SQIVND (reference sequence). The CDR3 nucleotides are TGTGCCAGTAGTCTGACACCCCCAGGACAGCTATTCTATGGCTACACCTTC. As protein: CASSLTPPGQLFYGYTF. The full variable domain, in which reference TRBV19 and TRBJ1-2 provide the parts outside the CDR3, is DGGITQSPKYLFRKEGQNVTLSCEQNLNHDAMYWYRQDPGQGLRLIYYSQIVNDFQKGDIAEGYSVSREKKESFPLTVTSAQKNPTAFYLCASSLTPPGQLFYGYTFGSGTRLTVV.

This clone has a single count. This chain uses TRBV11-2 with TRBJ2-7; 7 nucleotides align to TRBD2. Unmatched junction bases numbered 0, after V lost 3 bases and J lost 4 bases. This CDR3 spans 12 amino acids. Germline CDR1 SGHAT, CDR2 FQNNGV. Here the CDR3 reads CASSFGGYEQYF. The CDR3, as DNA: TGTGCCAGCAGCTTCGGGGGGTACGAGCAGTACTTC.

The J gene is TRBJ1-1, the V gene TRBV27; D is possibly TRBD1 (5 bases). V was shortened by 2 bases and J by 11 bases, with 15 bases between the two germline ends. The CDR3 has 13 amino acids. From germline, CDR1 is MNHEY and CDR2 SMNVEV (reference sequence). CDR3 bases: TGTGCCAGCAGTTTAAACCAAGGGGTGGAGGCTTTCTTT. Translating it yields CASSLNQGVEAFF.

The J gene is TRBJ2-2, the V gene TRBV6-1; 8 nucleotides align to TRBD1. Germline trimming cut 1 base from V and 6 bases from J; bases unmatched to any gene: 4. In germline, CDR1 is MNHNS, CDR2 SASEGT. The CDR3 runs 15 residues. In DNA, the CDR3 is TGTGCCAGCAGTGAAGTCAGGGGGCGGTCCGGGGAGCTGTTTTTT. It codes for CASSEVRGRSGELFF.

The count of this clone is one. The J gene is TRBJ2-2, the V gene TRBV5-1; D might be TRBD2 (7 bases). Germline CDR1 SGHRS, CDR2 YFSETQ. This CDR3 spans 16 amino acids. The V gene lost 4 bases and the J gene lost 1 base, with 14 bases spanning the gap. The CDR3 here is CASSPAGAGNTGELFF. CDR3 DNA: TGCGCCAGCAGCCCGGCGGGGGCGGGGAACACCGGGGAGCTGTTTTTT.

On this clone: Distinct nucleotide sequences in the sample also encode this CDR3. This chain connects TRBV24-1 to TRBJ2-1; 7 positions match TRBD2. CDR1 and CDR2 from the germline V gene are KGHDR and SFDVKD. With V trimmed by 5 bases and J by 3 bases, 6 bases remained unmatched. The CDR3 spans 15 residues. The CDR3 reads CATSASGGLYNEQFF. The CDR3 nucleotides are TGTGCCACCAGTGCTAGCGGAGGCCTCTACAATGAGCAGTTCTTC.

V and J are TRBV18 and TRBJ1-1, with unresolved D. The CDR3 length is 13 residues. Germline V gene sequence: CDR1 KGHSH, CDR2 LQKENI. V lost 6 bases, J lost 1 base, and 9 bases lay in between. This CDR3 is CASSTRQNTEAFF. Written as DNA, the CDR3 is TGTGCCAGCTCCACTAGGCAGAACACTGAAGCTTTCTTT.

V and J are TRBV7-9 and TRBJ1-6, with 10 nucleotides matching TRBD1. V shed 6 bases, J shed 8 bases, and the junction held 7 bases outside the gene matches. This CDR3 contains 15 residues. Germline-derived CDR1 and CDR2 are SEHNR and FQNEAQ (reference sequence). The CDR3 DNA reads TGTGCCAGCAGTTCGACAGGGGGCTTCGATTCACCCCTCCACTTT. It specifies CASSSTGGFDSPLHF.

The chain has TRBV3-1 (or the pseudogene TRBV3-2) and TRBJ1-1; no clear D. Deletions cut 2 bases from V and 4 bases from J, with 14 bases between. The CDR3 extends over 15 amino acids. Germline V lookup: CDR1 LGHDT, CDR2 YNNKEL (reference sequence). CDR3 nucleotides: TGTGCCAGCAGCCAATTCCTCGGGGTGAGCACTGAAGCTTTCTTT. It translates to CASSQFLGVSTEAFF.

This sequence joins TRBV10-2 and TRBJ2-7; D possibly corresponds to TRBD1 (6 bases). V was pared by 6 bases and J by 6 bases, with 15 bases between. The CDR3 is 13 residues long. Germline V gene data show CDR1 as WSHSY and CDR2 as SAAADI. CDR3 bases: TGCGCCAGCAGGGTGATGGGGGCATCCGAGCAGTACTTC. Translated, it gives CASRVMGASEQYF.